Below are 22 T cell receptor beta chains sequenced from a single sample in a study of OX40 agonist ivuxolimab in advanced cancers. This table comes from immunoSEQ multiplex PCR, and its TCRdb copy is limited to in-frame clones, with some not included. The sample shows tens of thousands of clones, about 65% of them seen only once. The sequences come from CD4+ or CD8+ T cells sorted from blood, collected in a trial of the OX40 agonist ivuxolimab. These receptors all stem from an adult with an advanced solid tumor such as melanoma, head and neck, liver or kidney cancer.

The chain employs TRBV11-3 and TRBJ2-7; D is tentatively TRBD1 or TRBD2 (5 bases each). Germline V CDR1 and CDR2: SGHNT, YENEEA. The CDR3 is made up of 14 amino acids. V lost 2 bases to trimming and J lost 5 bases, with 13 bases between them. Here the CDR3 DNA reads TGTGCCAGCAGCTTAATGGCCCAGGGAGACGAGCAGTACTTC. It yields the protein CASSLMAQGDEQYF. The full variable domain, in which reference TRBV11-3 and TRBJ2-7 provide the parts outside the CDR3, is EAGVVQSPRYKIIEKKQPVAFWCNPISGHNTLYWYLQNLGQGPELLIRYENEEAVDDSQLPKDRFSAERLKGVDSTLKIQPAELGDSAVYLCASSLMAQGDEQYFGPGTRLTVT.

This clone rates as medium-sized (0.01 to 0.1%). The chain recombines TRBV11-3 with TRBJ1-1; tentatively, D is TRBD1 (6 bases). Trimming took 2 bases from V and 0 from J, leaving 7 bases between them. CDR3 length: 14 amino acids. CDR1 and CDR2 (germline): SGHNT, YENEEA. DNA of the CDR3: TGTGCCAGCAGCTTAAGGGGGATGAACACTGAAGCTTTCTTT. It translates to CASSLRGMNTEAFF.

V usage is TRBV10-3 and J usage is TRBJ2-1; TRBD2 aligns across 13 bases. Germline assignment: CDR1 ENHRY and CDR2 SYGVKD. The CDR3 consists of 15 residues. The ends lost 7 bases at V and 6 bases at J; junction bases unmatched: 6. The CDR3 region has the DNA TGTGCCATCACACTAGCGGGGGGGCCGATCAATGAGCAGTTCTTC. The encoded protein is CAITLAGGPINEQFF.

The chain recombines TRBV6-5 with TRBJ2-1; TRBD1 is a possible D gene (6 bases). This CDR3 region has 11 residues. Trimming cost V 6 bases and J 8 bases, with 8 bases left between them. From germline, CDR1 is MNHEY and CDR2 SVGAGI. CDR3 residues: CASRQGHEQFF. CDR3 sequence (DNA): TGTGCCAGCAGACAGGGCCATGAGCAGTTCTTC.

The chain links TRBV7-9 to TRBJ2-7, with D unclear. The V end lost 3 bases, the J end lost 1 base, and 13 bases lay between the germline ends. CDR1 is SEHNR, CDR2 FQNEAQ, per germline (reference sequence). The CDR3 length is 15 residues. The CDR3 sequence is CASSFFPTPSYEQYF. The DNA of the CDR3 is TGTGCCAGCAGCTTTTTTCCAACGCCTTCCTACGAGCAGTACTTC.

The J gene is TRBJ2-1, the V gene TRBV19, with a weak D call TRBD2 (6 bases). The CDR3 runs to 15 residues. V gave up 1 base and J gave up 4 bases, with 11 bases separating them. The germline V gene has CDR1 LNHDA and CDR2 SQIVND (reference sequence). CDR3 nucleotides: TGTGCCAGTAGTATAGCACCCGGGACTTACAATGAGCAGTTCTTC. Translation: CASSIAPGTYNEQFF.

The chain is built from TRBV15 and TRBJ1-3; 7 nucleotides match TRBD1. The CDR3 spans 14 residues. V dropped 3 bases and J dropped 3; count of bases not matched to a gene: 2. Germline CDR1 reads LNHNV; CDR2 reads YYDKDF (reference sequence). CDR3 residues: CATSSDRVGNTIYF. The CDR3 nucleotides read TGTGCCACCAGCAGTGACAGGGTTGGAAACACCATATATTTT.

This chain uses TRBV19 with TRBJ1-2, with D uncertain. The CDR3 covers 15 residues. V lost 0 bases and J lost 1, with 9 bases in between. The V gene's germline CDR1 is LNHDA and CDR2 SQIVND (reference sequence). CDR3 in DNA: TGTGCCAGTAGTATAGAGGCCGGGTTTAACTATGGCTACACCTTC. This encodes CASSIEAGFNYGYTF.

The chain joins TRBV7-6 to TRBJ2-1; D gene ambiguous. This CDR3 comprises 14 residues. The germline gives CDR1 SGHVS, CDR2 FNYEAQ. V was clipped by 1 base and J by 4 bases, with 8 bases between them. CDR3: CASSLDRLYNEQFF. The CDR3 bases are TGTGCCAGCAGCTTAGATAGGCTTTACAATGAGCAGTTCTTC.

Notes on this clone: This CDR3 is also generated by other DNA sequences in the sample. The V and J genes are TRBV6-5 and TRBJ2-7, with a tentative D call TRBD1 (6 bases). V lost 0 bases, J lost 5 bases, and 8 bases lay in between. This CDR3 region has 13 residues. The germline gives CDR1 MNHEY, CDR2 SVGAGI. The CDR3 DNA follows: TGTGCCAGCAGTTACTCGAACAGGGACGAGCAGTACTTC. Its translation is CASSYSNRDEQYF.

This clone was detected a few times. This chain links TRBV19 with TRBJ1-1, with D hard to call. This CDR3 has 13 amino acids. The germline V and J ends were trimmed by 5 bases and 6 bases, with 13 bases remaining between them. The germline CDR1 and CDR2 sequences are LNHDA and SQIVND (reference sequence). The CDR3 spells CASSAGRISEAFF. The DNA for the CDR3 is TGTGCCAGTAGTGCGGGGAGGATCTCTGAAGCTTTCTTT.

The CDR3: CASSDQTGENEQFF. CDR3 in DNA: TGTGCCAGCAGTGACCAGACAGGGGAGAATGAGCAGTTCTTC. The chain recombines TRBV27 with TRBJ2-1; TRBD1 aligns across 8 bases. With 5 bases clipped from V and 7 bases from J, the junction kept 7 bases outside the gene matches. The CDR3 has 14 amino acids. CDR1 and CDR2 from the germline V gene are MNHEY and SMNVEV (reference sequence).

This rearrangement joins TRBV4-2 to TRBJ1-5; D might be TRBD1 (5 bases). The V gene lost 0 bases and the J gene lost 5 bases, with 14 bases spanning the gap. Germline values: CDR1 LGHNA, CDR2 YNFKEQ. The length of the CDR3 is 16 residues. DNA for the CDR3: TGTGCCAGCAGCCAAGAAAGGGGCAGGGAGGATCAGCCCCAGCATTTT. Protein product: CASSQERGREDQPQHF.

The genes are TRBV19 and TRBJ2-1, with 9 bases fitting TRBD1. The length of the CDR3 is 15 residues. V dropped 3 bases and J dropped 7; count of bases not matched to a gene: 7. Germline values: CDR1 LNHDA, CDR2 SQIVND (reference sequence). The CDR3 region is CASSIFGTGLNEQFF. CDR3 sequence (DNA): TGTGCCAGTAGTATTTTTGGGACAGGGCTGAATGAGCAGTTCTTC. Full variable domain (missing parts from reference TRBV19 and TRBJ2-1): DGGITQSPKYLFRKEGQNVTLSCEQNLNHDAMYWYRQDPGQGLRLIYYSQIVNDFQKGDIAEGYSVSREKKESFPLTVTSAQKNPTAFYLCASSIFGTGLNEQFFGPGTRLTVL.

This chain uses TRBV7-9 with TRBJ2-1, with TRBD2 as a possible D gene (6 bases). This CDR3 is 16 amino acids long. V dropped 5 bases and J dropped 4 bases, with 18 bases sitting between them. Germline loops: CDR1 SEHNR, CDR2 FQNEAQ (reference sequence). The CDR3 DNA is TGTGCCAGCAGCCCTCAGGCAGCAGGACTATACAATGAGCAGTTCTTC. Encoded protein: CASSPQAAGLYNEQFF. Based on the CDR3 plus reference TRBV7-9 and TRBJ2-1, the full variable domain is DTGVSQNPRHKITKRGQNVTFRCDPISEHNRLYWYRQTLGQGPEFLTYFQNEAQLEKSRLLSDRFSAERPKGSFSTLEIQRTEQGDSAMYLCASSPQAAGLYNEQFFGPGTRLTVL.

In its sample, this clone was seen once. The gene calls are TRBV5-6 and TRBJ2-7; D call uncertain. V lost 0 bases, J lost 1 base, and 8 bases lay in between. Germline V lookup: CDR1 SGHDT, CDR2 YYEEEE. The CDR3 loop spans 14 amino acids. The CDR3 sequence: CASSLDGRSYEQYF. In nucleotides, the CDR3 is TGTGCCAGCAGCTTGGACGGCAGATCCTACGAGCAGTACTTC. Supplemented by reference TRBV5-6 and TRBJ2-7, the full variable domain reads DAGVTQSPTHLIKTRGQQVTLRCSPKSGHDTVSWYQQALGQGPQFIFQYYEEEERQRGNFPDRFSGHQFPNYSSELNVNALLLGDSALYLCASSLDGRSYEQYFGPGTRLTVT.

The genes are TRBV4-3 and TRBJ2-1; 7 bases align to TRBD2. With V trimmed by 0 bases and J by 4 bases, 6 bases remained unmatched. Germline V CDR1 and CDR2: LGHNA, YSLEER. The CDR3 loop spans 16 amino acids. CDR3 residues: CASSQDGSGAYNEQFF. The CDR3 nucleotides are TGCGCCAGCAGCCAAGATGGGAGCGGGGCGTACAATGAGCAGTTCTTC.

V usage is TRBV11-2 and J usage is TRBJ2-7; TRBD1 agrees at 7 bases. The V segment lost 8 bases and the J segment 3 bases; nucleotides outside the gene matches: 10. The CDR3 totals 14 residues. Germline CDR1 reads SGHAT; CDR2 reads FQNNGV. Here the CDR3 reads CASSNGRGFYEQYF. Written as DNA, the CDR3 is TGTGCCAGCTCCAACGGCAGGGGGTTCTACGAGCAGTACTTC.

The chain combines TRBV27 with TRBJ2-1; possibly TRBD1 or TRBD2 for D (6 bases each). The CDR3 is 15 amino acids. V lost 2 bases and J lost 2, with 10 bases in between. The germline V gene has CDR1 MNHEY and CDR2 SMNVEV (reference sequence). The CDR3 protein is CASSLRGLPYNEQFF. The CDR3 DNA is TGTGCCAGCAGTTTACGGGGGCTACCCTACAATGAGCAGTTCTTC.

The genes are TRBV2 and TRBJ2-1; 9 bases agree with TRBD2. This CDR3 has 14 amino acids. The V and J ends lost 7 bases and 7 bases, in that order; junction bases with no gene match: 8. Germline assignment: CDR1 SNHLY and CDR2 FYNNEI. CDR3 nucleotide sequence: TGTGCCAGCACCTCGCGGGGGGGCAGGAATGAGCAGTTCTTC. Translation gives CASTSRGGRNEQFF.

V is TRBV7-6 and J is TRBJ1-5; 8 nucleotides align to TRBD1. This CDR3 region has 15 residues. Looked up from germline, CDR1 is SGHVS and CDR2 is FNYEAQ. Unmatched junction bases numbered 9, after V lost 5 bases and J lost 6 bases. In nucleotides, the CDR3 is TGTGCCAGCAGCCAAGAGGACAGGGACTTTCAGCCCCAGCATTTT. It translates to CASSQEDRDFQPQHF.

This clone showed up just a few times. The rearrangement links TRBV28 to TRBJ2-1, with D possibly called TRBD1 or TRBD2 (6 bases each). CDR3 size: 17 residues. Trimming left V 6 bases short and J 0 bases short, with 18 bases between. CDR1 MDHEN and CDR2 SYDVKM come from the germline V gene. CDR3 coding DNA: TGTGCCAGCAGCGGTAAGGAGGGGGGACTCTCCTACAATGAGCAGTTCTTC. It codes for CASSGKEGGLSYNEQFF.